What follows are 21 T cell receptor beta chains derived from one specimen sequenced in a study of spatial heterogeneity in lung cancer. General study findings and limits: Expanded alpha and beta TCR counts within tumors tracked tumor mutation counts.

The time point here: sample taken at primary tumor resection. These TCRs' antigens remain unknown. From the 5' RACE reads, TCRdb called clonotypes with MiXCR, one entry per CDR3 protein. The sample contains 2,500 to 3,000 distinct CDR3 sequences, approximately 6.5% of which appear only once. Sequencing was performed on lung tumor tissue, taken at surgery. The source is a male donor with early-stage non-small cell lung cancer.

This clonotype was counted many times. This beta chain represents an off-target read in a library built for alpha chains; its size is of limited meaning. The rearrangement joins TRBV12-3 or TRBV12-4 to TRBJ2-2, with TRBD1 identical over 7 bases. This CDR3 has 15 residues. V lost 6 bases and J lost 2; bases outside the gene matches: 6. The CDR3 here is CASSLQGFNTGELFF. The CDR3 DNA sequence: TGTGCCAGCAGCCTACAGGGGTTTAACACCGGGGAGCTGTTTTTT.

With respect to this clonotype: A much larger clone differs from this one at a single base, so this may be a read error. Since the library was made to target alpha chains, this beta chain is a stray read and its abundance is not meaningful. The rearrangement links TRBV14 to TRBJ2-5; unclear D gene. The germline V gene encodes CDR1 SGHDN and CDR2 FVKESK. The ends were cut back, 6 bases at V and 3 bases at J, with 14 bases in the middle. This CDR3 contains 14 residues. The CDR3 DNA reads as TGTGCCAGCAGTCCCTTTAGGACCAAAGAGACCCAGTACTTC. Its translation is CASSPFRTKETQYF.

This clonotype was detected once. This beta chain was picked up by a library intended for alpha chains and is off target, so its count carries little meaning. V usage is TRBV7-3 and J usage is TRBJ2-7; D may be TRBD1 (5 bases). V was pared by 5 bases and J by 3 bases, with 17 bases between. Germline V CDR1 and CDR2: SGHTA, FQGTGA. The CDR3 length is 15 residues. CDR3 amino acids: CASSPQGASVYEQYF. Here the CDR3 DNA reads TGTGCCAGCAGCCCGCAAGGGGCGTCGGTCTACGAGCAGTACTTC.

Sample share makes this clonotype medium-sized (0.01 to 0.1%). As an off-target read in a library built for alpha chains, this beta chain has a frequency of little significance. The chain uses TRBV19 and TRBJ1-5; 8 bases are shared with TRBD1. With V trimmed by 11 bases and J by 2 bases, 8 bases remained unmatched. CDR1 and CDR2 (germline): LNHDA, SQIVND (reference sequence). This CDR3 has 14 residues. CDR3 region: CAVGLTGGNQPQHF. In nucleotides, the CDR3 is TGTGCCGTAGGTTTGACAGGGGGCAATCAGCCCCAGCATTTT.

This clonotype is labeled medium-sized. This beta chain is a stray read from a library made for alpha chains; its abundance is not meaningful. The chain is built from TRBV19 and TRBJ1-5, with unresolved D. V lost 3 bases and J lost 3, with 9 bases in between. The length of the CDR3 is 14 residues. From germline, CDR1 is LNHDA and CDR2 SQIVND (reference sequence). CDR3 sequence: CASSIRQNNQPQHF. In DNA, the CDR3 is TGTGCCAGTAGTATTCGGCAGAACAATCAGCCCCAGCATTTT.

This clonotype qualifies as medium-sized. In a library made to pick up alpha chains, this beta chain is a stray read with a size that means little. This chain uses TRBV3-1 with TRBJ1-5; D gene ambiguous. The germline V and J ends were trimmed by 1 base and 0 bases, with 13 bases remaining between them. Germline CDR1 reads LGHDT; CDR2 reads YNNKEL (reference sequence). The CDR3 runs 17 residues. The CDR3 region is CASSQGAGGVSNQPQHF. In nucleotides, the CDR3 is TGTGCCAGCAGCCAAGGGGCAGGAGGAGTTAGCAATCAGCCCCAGCATTTT. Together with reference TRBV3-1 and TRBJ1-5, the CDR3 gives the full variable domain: DTAVSQTPKYLVTQMGNDKSIKCEQNLGHDTMYWYKQDSKKFLKIMFSYNNKELIINETVPNRFSPKSPDKAHLNLHINSLELGDSAVYFCASSQGAGGVSNQPQHFGDGTRLSIL.

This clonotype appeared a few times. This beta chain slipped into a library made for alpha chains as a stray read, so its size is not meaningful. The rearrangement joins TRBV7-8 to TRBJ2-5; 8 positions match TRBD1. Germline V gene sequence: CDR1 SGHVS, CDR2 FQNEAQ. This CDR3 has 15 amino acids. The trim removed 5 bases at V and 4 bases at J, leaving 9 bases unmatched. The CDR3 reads CASSTTRGLGETQYF. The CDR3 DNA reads TGTGCCAGCAGCACCACCAGGGGGCTTGGAGAGACCCAGTACTTC.

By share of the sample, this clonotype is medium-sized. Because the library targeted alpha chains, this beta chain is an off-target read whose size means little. CDR3 loop: CASSLGGALYEQYF. The CDR3 coding sequence is TGTGCCAGCAGCTTAGGGGGGGCCCTCTACGAGCAGTACTTC. The rearrangement links TRBV7-8 to TRBJ2-7; either TRBD1 or TRBD2 may supply D (6 bases each). The germline CDR1 and CDR2 sequences are SGHVS and FQNEAQ. This CDR3 has 14 residues. Trimming took off 1 base at V and 3 bases at J, with 10 bases between the two ends. The variable domain in full, with the rest retrieved from reference TRBV7-8 and TRBJ2-7, is GAGVSQSPRYKVAKRGQDVALRCDPISGHVSLFWYQQALGQGPEFLTYFQNEAQLDKSGLPSDRFFAERPEGSVSTLKIQRTQQEDSAVYLCASSLGGALYEQYFGPGTRLTVT.

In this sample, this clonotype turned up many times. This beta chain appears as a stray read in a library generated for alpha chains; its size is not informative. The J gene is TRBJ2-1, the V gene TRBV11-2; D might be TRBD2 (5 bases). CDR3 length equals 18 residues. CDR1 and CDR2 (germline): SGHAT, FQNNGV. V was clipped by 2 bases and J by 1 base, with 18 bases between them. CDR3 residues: CASSLKEVTSRSYNEQFF. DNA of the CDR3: TGTGCCAGCAGCTTAAAGGAGGTGACCTCTCGTTCCTACAATGAGCAGTTCTTC.

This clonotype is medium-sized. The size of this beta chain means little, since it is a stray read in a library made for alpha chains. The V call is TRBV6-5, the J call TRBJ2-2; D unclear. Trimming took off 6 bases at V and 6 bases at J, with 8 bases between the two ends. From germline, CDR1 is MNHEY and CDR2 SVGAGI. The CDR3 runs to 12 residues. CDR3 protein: CASSVMAGELFF. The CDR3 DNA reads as TGTGCCAGCAGCGTAATGGCCGGGGAGCTGTTTTTT.

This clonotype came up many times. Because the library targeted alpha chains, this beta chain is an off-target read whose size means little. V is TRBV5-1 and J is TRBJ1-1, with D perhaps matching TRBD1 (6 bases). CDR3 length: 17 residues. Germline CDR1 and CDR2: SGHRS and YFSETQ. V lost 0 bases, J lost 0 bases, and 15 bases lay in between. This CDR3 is CASSLAGWGALNTEAFF. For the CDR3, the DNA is TGCGCCAGCAGCTTGGCCGGCTGGGGGGCGTTGAACACTGAAGCTTTCTTT.

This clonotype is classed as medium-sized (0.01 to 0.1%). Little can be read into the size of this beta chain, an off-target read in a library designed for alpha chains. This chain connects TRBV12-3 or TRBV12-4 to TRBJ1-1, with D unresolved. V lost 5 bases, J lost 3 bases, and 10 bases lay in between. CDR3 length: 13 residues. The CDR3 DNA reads TGTGCCAGCAGTCCTGCAGTCGACACTGAAGCTTTCTTT. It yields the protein CASSPAVDTEAFF.

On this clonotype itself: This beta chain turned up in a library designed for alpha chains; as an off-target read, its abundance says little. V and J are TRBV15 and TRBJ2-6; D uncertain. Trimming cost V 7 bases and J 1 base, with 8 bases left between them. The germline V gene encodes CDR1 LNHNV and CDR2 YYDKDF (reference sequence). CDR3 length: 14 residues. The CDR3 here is CATNRQSGANVLTF. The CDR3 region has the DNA TGTGCCACCAATCGCCAGTCTGGGGCCAACGTCCTGACTTTC.

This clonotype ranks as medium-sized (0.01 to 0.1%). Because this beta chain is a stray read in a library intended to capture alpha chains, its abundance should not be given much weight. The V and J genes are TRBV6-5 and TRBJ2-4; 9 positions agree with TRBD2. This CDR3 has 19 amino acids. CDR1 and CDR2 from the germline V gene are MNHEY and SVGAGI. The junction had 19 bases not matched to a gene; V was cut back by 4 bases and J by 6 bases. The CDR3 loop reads CASSFSLAGILGLGNIQYF. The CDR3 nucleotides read TGTGCCAGCAGTTTTAGCCTAGCGGGAATTTTAGGGCTGGGAAACATTCAGTACTTC.

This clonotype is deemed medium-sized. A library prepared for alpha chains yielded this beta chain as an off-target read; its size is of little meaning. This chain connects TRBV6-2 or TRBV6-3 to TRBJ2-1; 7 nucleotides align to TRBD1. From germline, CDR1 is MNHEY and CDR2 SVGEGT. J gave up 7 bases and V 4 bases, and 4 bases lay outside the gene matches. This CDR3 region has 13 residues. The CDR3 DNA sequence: TGTGCCAGCAGTTTACAGGGGTGGAATGAGCAGTTCTTC. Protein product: CASSLQGWNEQFF.

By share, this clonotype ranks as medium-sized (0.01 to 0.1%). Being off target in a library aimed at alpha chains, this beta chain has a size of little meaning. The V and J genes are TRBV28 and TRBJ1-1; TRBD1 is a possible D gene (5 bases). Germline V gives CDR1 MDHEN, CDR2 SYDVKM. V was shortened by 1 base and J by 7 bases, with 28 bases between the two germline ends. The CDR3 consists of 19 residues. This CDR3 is CASSLFSNPGSPRVGEAFF. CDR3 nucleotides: TGTGCCAGCAGTTTATTCTCCAATCCGGGCTCCCCCAGGGTTGGTGAAGCTTTCTTT.

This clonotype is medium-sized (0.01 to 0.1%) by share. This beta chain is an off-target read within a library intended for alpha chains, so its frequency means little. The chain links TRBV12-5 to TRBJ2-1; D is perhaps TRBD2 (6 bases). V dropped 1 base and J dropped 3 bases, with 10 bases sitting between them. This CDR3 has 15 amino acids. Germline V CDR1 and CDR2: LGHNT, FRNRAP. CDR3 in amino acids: CASGLGLALYNEQFF. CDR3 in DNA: TGTGCTAGTGGTTTGGGTCTAGCGCTCTACAATGAGCAGTTCTTC.

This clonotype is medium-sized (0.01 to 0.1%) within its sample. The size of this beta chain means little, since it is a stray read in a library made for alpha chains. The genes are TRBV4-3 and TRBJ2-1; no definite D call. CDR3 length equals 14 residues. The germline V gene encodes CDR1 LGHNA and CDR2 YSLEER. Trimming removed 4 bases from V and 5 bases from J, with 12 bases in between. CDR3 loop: CASSRVLGHNEQFF. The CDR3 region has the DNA TGCGCCAGCAGCCGCGTCTTGGGTCACAATGAGCAGTTCTTC.

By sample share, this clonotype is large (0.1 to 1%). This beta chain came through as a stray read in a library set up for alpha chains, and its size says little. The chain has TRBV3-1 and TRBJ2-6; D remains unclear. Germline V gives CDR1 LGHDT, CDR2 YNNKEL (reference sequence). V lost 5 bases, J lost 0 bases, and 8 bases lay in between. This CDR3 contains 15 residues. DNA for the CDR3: TGTGCCAGCAGCTCTAGTCGCTCTGGGGCCAACGTCCTGACTTTC. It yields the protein CASSSSRSGANVLTF.

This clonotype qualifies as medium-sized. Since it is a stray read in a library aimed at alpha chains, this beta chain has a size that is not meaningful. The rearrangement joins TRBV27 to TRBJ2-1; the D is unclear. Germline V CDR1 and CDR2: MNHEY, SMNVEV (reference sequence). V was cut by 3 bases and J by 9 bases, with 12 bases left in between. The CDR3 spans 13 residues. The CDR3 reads CASSFTEWGEQFF. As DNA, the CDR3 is TGTGCCAGCAGTTTTACGGAATGGGGTGAGCAGTTCTTC.

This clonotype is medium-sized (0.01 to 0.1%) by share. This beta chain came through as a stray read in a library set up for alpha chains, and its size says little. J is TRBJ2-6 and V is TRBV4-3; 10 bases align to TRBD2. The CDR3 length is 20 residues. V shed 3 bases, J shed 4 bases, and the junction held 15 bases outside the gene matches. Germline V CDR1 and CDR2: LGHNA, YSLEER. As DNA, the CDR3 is TGCGCCAGCAGCCACGCCACCCCGGGACTAGCGATTTCAGGGGCCAACGTCCTGACTTTC. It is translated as CASSHATPGLAISGANVLTF.